What follows are 3 T cell receptor beta chains derived from one specimen sequenced in a study of blood T cell repertoires in COVID-19. Here immunoSEQ multiplex PCR was the method, and the copy in TCRdb shows in-frame clones only, minus some. The sample carries a few hundred thousand clones, roughly 90% recorded once. What was sequenced was PBMCs or T cells enriched from blood (not recorded which). These receptors were obtained from a young woman who had recovered from COVID-19.

This clone was observed a few times. The rearrangement joins TRBV28 to TRBJ1-1, with unresolved D. V lost 9 bases and J lost 8, with 16 bases in between. The CDR3 runs to 12 residues. The germline CDR1 and CDR2 sequences are MDHEN and SYDVKM. The CDR3: CASTRGQAEAFF. The CDR3 DNA follows: TGTGCCAGTACACGTGGCCAGGCCGAAGCTTTCTTT.

Written as DNA, the CDR3 is TGTGCCAGCAGCCAGGAACAGGCCAACGGGGGGTACTATGGCTACACCTTC. It specifies CASSQEQANGGYYGYTF. V usage is TRBV4-2 and J usage is TRBJ1-2; perhaps TRBD1 as D (5 bases). V lost 3 bases and J lost 3, with 20 bases in between. Per germline, CDR1 LGHNA and CDR2 YNFKEQ. The CDR3 is 17 residues long.

This rearrangement joins TRBV28 to TRBJ2-7; D gene uncertain. The length of the CDR3 is 14 residues. Trimming stripped 5 bases from V and 2 bases from J, with 13 bases between. Looked up from germline, CDR1 is MDHEN and CDR2 is SYDVKM. In nucleotides, the CDR3 is TGTGCCAGCAGTCAGTCAGTTTCTCCCTACGAGCAGTACTTC. Translating gives CASSQSVSPYEQYF.